One and the same sample provided the 30 T cell receptor beta chains below, sequenced in a study of human T cells and chemical hapten exposure. TCRdb redid the calling of the 5' RACE reads with MiXCR, one entry per CDR3 protein. The data show tens of thousands of distinct CDR3 sequences, approximately 16% seen once. Someone pulled total RNA out of unfractionated whole blood. These receptors were taken from a female donor in good health.

This clonotype is a singleton in its sample. V gene TRBV6-5 combines with J gene TRBJ1-4; D is uncertain. CDR3 length: 15 amino acids. Per the germline V gene, CDR1 is MNHEY and CDR2 is SVGAGI. Trimming shortened V by 5 bases and J by 7 bases, and 17 bases separated the two germline ends. The CDR3 sequence is CASSPTPEGGEKLFF. CDR3 sequence (DNA): TGTGCCAGCAGTCCAACCCCAGAGGGAGGTGAAAAACTGTTTTTT.

This clonotype was detected only a few times. V gene TRBV4-1 combines with J gene TRBJ2-6; the D gene is possibly TRBD1 (5 bases). The CDR3 has 18 amino acids. Per germline, CDR1 MGHRA and CDR2 YSYEKL. The V and J ends lost 4 bases and 4 bases respectively, with 20 bases between them. The CDR3 DNA reads as TGCGCCAGCAGCCTGAGACAGCTGGAGTTGCCCGGGGCCAACGTCCTGACTTTC. Protein product: CASSLRQLELPGANVLTF.

This chain links TRBV7-6 with TRBJ2-1; 13 nucleotides match TRBD2. Germline V CDR1 and CDR2: SGHVS, FNYEAQ. Trimming removed 2 bases from V and 9 bases from J; junction bases left unmatched: 13. This CDR3 has 18 amino acids. The CDR3 coding sequence is TGTGCCAGCAGCTTAACAGCCGCCGCGACTAGCGGGAGGAGTGAGCAGTTCTTC. Translated, it gives CASSLTAAATSGRSEQFF.

V usage is TRBV6-5 and J usage is TRBJ1-6; tentative D call: TRBD1 (5 bases). This CDR3 comprises 14 residues. The ends were cut back, 3 bases at V and 9 bases at J, with 12 bases in the middle. Germline CDR1 is MNHEY and CDR2 is SVGAGI. The CDR3 region has the DNA TGTGCCAGCAGTTATGGAGGGGACGCTTCACCCCTCCACTTT. The encoded protein is CASSYGGDASPLHF.

V is TRBV12-3 or TRBV12-4 and J is TRBJ1-5; D remains ambiguous. The CDR3 is 16 amino acids. The V gene lost 3 bases and the J gene lost 0 bases, with 12 bases spanning the gap. The CDR3 DNA is TGTGCCAGCAGTTTGGGGAAGGGAACTAGCAATCAGCCCCAGCATTTT. It translates to CASSLGKGTSNQPQHF.

This clonotype has more than one count but fewer than ten. The genes are TRBV29-1 and TRBJ2-1, with no clear D. CDR3 size: 13 residues. V was pared by 6 bases and J by 9 bases, with 18 bases between. Germline V gene sequence: CDR1 SQVTM, CDR2 ANQGSEA. The DNA of the CDR3 is TGCAGCGTCAGACGTGACCCAGCCACTGAGCAGTTCTTC. Translated, it gives CSVRRDPATEQFF.

This clonotype was observed a handful of times. The chain is built from TRBV7-2 and TRBJ1-1, with TRBD1 matching 7 bases. The junction had 3 bases not matched to a gene; V was cut back by 5 bases and J by 9 bases. The CDR3 consists of 11 residues. Germline-derived CDR1 and CDR2 are SGHTA and FQGNSA. For the CDR3, the DNA is TGTGCCAGCAGCGTGACAGGGAAAGCTTTCTTT. This codes for CASSVTGKAFF.

This clonotype has just a few counts. V usage is TRBV20-1 and J usage is TRBJ2-1; 9 bases agree with TRBD2. The CDR3 has 16 amino acids. CDR1 and CDR2 from the germline V gene are DFQATT and SNEGSKA (reference sequence). V was clipped by 0 bases and J by 0 bases; unmatched bases: 3. This chain's CDR3 is CSARDDSGSSYNEQFF. CDR3 nucleotide sequence: TGCAGTGCTAGAGATGATAGCGGGAGCTCCTACAATGAGCAGTTCTTC.

This clonotype was recorded a few times. The chain carries TRBV5-1 and TRBJ2-3; D is uncertain. CDR3 size: 15 residues. In germline, CDR1 is SGHRS, CDR2 YFSETQ. V lost 0 bases and J lost 3, with 11 bases in between. This chain's CDR3 is CASSLGTPETDTQYF. The CDR3 DNA is TGCGCCAGCAGCTTGGGGACCCCGGAGACAGATACGCAGTATTTT.

CDR3 bases: TGTGCCAGCGAAGGAAGGGGGCGCGACTACGAGCAGTACTTC. It codes for CASEGRGRDYEQYF. The chain links TRBV2 to TRBJ2-7, with 7 bases lining up with TRBD1. Germline V gene sequence: CDR1 SNHLY, CDR2 FYNNEI. This CDR3 spans 14 amino acids. After removal of 8 bases from V and 3 bases from J, the junction contained 10 bases not matched to a gene.

The chain recombines TRBV5-1 with TRBJ2-1; TRBD1 might be the D (5 bases). V was clipped by 4 bases and J by 3 bases, with 8 bases between them. The germline gives CDR1 SGHRS, CDR2 YFSETQ. CDR3 length equals 13 residues. CDR3 bases: TGCGCCAGCAGCCAGGACAACTACAATGAGCAGTTCTTC. Translating it yields CASSQDNYNEQFF.

The J gene is TRBJ2-1, the V gene TRBV10-2; perhaps TRBD2 as D (5 bases). Trimming removed 0 bases at V and 4 bases at J, with 10 bases between. The CDR3 sequence is 15 residues long. The germline gives CDR1 WSHSY, CDR2 SAAADI. The CDR3 nucleotides are TGCGCCAGCAGTGAGTCGTTGAGGACTTACAATGAGCAGTTCTTC. Amino acid sequence: CASSESLRTYNEQFF.

This clonotype was seen ten or more times. This chain uses TRBV6-5 with TRBJ2-1, with 8 bases lining up with TRBD1. Germline CDR1 is MNHEY and CDR2 is SVGAGI. Losses at the gene ends were 6 bases for V and 6 bases for J; bases not matched to a gene: 7. The CDR3 loop spans 14 amino acids. CDR3 region: CASSGTGVSNEQFF. The CDR3, as DNA: TGTGCCAGCAGCGGGACAGGAGTGTCCAATGAGCAGTTCTTC.

This clonotype was counted a few times. The rearrangement links TRBV29-1 to TRBJ2-5, with D perhaps matching TRBD2 (7 bases). Deletions cut 5 bases from V and 2 bases from J, with 12 bases between. This CDR3 is built from 13 residues. Germline assignment: CDR1 SQVTM and CDR2 ANQGSEA. The CDR3: CSVSRGGQETQYF. The CDR3 bases are TGCAGCGTTTCCAGGGGAGGGCAAGAGACCCAGTACTTC. The full variable domain, its missing parts supplied by reference TRBV29-1 and TRBJ2-5, is SAVISQKPSRDICQRGTSLTIQCQVDSQVTMMFWYRQQPGQSLTLIATANQGSEATYESGFVIDKFPISRPNLTFSTLTVSNMSPEDSSIYLCSVSRGGQETQYFGPGTRLLVL.

The genes are TRBV27 and TRBJ2-3, with no clear D. V lost 4 bases and J lost 1, with 3 bases in between. This CDR3 is 12 amino acids long. Germline CDR1 MNHEY, CDR2 SMNVEV (reference sequence). CDR3 in amino acids: CASSSGTDTQYF. In DNA, the CDR3 is TGTGCCAGCAGTTCAGGCACAGATACGCAGTATTTT.

The V call is TRBV7-2, the J call TRBJ1-6; 7 bases line up with TRBD1. V gave up 3 bases and J gave up 1 base; unmatched junction bases: 3. The CDR3 runs 16 residues. The germline CDR1 and CDR2 sequences are SGHTA and FQGNSA. CDR3 bases: TGTGCCAGCAGCTTCAACAGGGGATCCTATAATTCACCCCTCCACTTT. This codes for CASSFNRGSYNSPLHF.

This clonotype has only a few counts. J is TRBJ1-6 and V is TRBV28; a weak D match, TRBD1 (5 bases). The CDR3 has 15 amino acids. Germline CDR1 and CDR2: MDHEN and SYDVKM. V lost 6 bases and J 1 base, leaving 10 bases between the germline ends. CDR3 coding DNA: TGTGCCAGCAGCAGGAGGGGATCCTATAATTCACCCCTCCACTTT. Protein sequence: CASSRRGSYNSPLHF.

V gene TRBV30 combines with J gene TRBJ1-4; 7 bases fit TRBD1. This CDR3 is 15 amino acids long. Losses at the gene ends were 1 base for V and 8 bases for J; bases not matched to a gene: 10. Germline V gene data show CDR1 as GTSNPN and CDR2 as SVGIG (reference sequence). The CDR3 DNA reads TGTGCCTGGAGTGCCTCCGACAGGGTCTCGGAAAAACTGTTTTTT. Protein product: CAWSASDRVSEKLFF. Full variable domain (missing parts from reference TRBV30 and TRBJ1-4): SQTIHQWPATLVQPVGSPLSLECTVEGTSNPNLYWYRQAAGRGLQLLFYSVGIGQISSEVPQNLSASRPQDRQFILSSKKLLLSDSGFYLCAWSASDRVSEKLFFGSGTQLSVL.

This clonotype has more than one count but fewer than ten. This chain links TRBV5-4 with TRBJ2-7; 10 nucleotides agree with TRBD1. From germline, CDR1 is SGHNT and CDR2 YYREEE (reference sequence). The CDR3 loop spans 15 amino acids. V was clipped by 5 bases and J by 3 bases; unmatched bases: 8. Written as DNA, the CDR3 is TGTGCCAGCAGTTCCGGGACAGGGGCGTACTACGAGCAGTACTTC. Protein product: CASSSGTGAYYEQYF.

This clonotype was detected a few times. The chain has TRBV12-3 or TRBV12-4 and TRBJ1-2; D is uncertain. Between the trimmed V and J ends, which lost 4 bases and 8 bases, there was a span of 11 bases. This CDR3 has 12 amino acids. The CDR3 loop is CASSYSPQGYTF. The CDR3 region has the DNA TGTGCCAGCAGTTACTCGCCCCAGGGCTACACCTTC.

In nucleotides, the CDR3 is TGTGCCAGCAGCCCCAACGGACAGGGAGATGGCTACACCTTC. As protein: CASSPNGQGDGYTF. The V and J genes are TRBV7-9 and TRBJ1-2, with 8 positions matching TRBD1. Per the germline V gene, CDR1 is SEHNR and CDR2 is FQNEAQ (reference sequence). V was pared by 5 bases and J by 6 bases, with 8 bases of the junction left unmatched. The CDR3 covers 14 residues.

This chain uses TRBV2 with TRBJ1-3; 7 bases agree with TRBD1. CDR3 length: 12 amino acids. V lost 7 bases to trimming and J lost 4 bases; unmatched junction nucleotides: 1. Looked up from germline, CDR1 is SNHLY and CDR2 is FYNNEI. This CDR3 reads CASKGQGNTIYF. CDR3 nucleotides: TGTGCCAGCAAGGGACAGGGAAACACCATATATTTT.

There are a few counts of this clonotype. The chain carries TRBV6-2 or TRBV6-3 and TRBJ1-2; no firm D call. Trimming took off 4 bases at V and 6 bases at J, with 12 bases between the two ends. CDR1 is MNHEY and CDR2 is SVGEGT in the germline V gene. There are 13 residues in the CDR3. The CDR3 region is CASSWSGVDGYTF. The CDR3 nucleotides are TGTGCCAGCAGTTGGTCCGGGGTGGATGGCTACACCTTC.

This clonotype is judged medium-sized. The chain is built from TRBV25-1 and TRBJ2-3; no definite D call. Germline assignment: CDR1 MGHDK and CDR2 SYGVNS. This CDR3 has 14 residues. V lost 7 bases and J 2 bases, leaving 13 bases between the germline ends. The CDR3 loop reads CASTKTGFTDTQYF. The CDR3 DNA sequence: TGTGCCAGCACCAAGACCGGGTTCACAGATACGCAGTATTTT.

This clonotype was counted between two and nine times. V and J are TRBV7-9 and TRBJ2-7, with 12 bases that match TRBD1. J lost 9 bases, V lost 5 bases, and 5 bases had no gene match. Germline CDR1 is SEHNR and CDR2 is FQNEAQ (reference sequence). This CDR3 region has 13 residues. CDR3 nucleotides: TGTGCCAGCAGCGGGACAGGGGGCGCTGTGCAGTACTTC. This encodes CASSGTGGAVQYF.

V gene TRBV9 combines with J gene TRBJ2-3; D unresolved. Germline assignment: CDR1 SGDLS and CDR2 YYNGEE. This CDR3 has 14 amino acids. V lost 3 bases, J lost 1 base, and 9 bases lay in between. The CDR3 DNA reads TGTGCCAGCAGCGGCGTATCCGGCACAGATACGCAGTATTTT. As protein: CASSGVSGTDTQYF. Together with reference TRBV9 and TRBJ2-3, the CDR3 gives the full variable domain: DSGVTQTPKHLITATGQRVTLRCSPRSGDLSVYWYQQSLDQGLQFLIQYYNGEERAKGNILERFSAQQFPDLHSELNLSSLELGDSALYFCASSGVSGTDTQYFGPGTRLTVL.

This clonotype was recorded many times. CDR3 DNA: TGTGCCAGCAGCCCCGATGGTGTCGGGACCCAGTACTTC. Its protein product is CASSPDGVGTQYF. The chain employs TRBV7-9 and TRBJ2-5, with D hard to call. This CDR3 comprises 13 residues. The germline gives CDR1 SEHNR, CDR2 FQNEAQ (reference sequence). Deletions cut 5 bases from V and 7 bases from J, with 14 bases between.

This chain uses TRBV6-1 with TRBJ2-1, with 11 nucleotides matching TRBD2. Germline V gives CDR1 MNHNS, CDR2 SASEGT. V lost 7 bases and J lost 3; bases outside the gene matches: 8. The CDR3 contains 16 residues. The CDR3 DNA reads TGTGCCAGCACTATAACCGGGACTAGCGGCTACAATGAGCAGTTCTTC. Its translation: CASTITGTSGYNEQFF.

Only a few counts were recorded for this clonotype. The rearrangement links TRBV7-2 to TRBJ2-3; TRBD1 might be the D (7 bases). This CDR3 has 18 residues. Per the germline V gene, CDR1 is SGHTA and CDR2 is FQGNSA. Trimming stripped 2 bases from V and 2 bases from J, with 20 bases between. The CDR3 spells CASSLRQGGIVFTDTQYF. Here the CDR3 DNA reads TGTGCCAGCAGCTTAAGACAGGGAGGAATTGTCTTCACAGATACGCAGTATTTT. The whole variable domain, filled in from reference TRBV7-2 and TRBJ2-3, reads GAGVSQSPSNKVTEKGKDVELRCDPISGHTALYWYRQSLGQGLEFLIYFQGNSAPDKSGLPSDRFSAERTGGSVSTLTIQRTQQEDSAVYLCASSLRQGGIVFTDTQYFGPGTRLTVL.

V gene TRBV18 combines with J gene TRBJ2-2; a weak D match, TRBD2 (6 bases). V shed 6 bases and J shed 6 bases, with 23 bases lying between them. Per the germline V gene, CDR1 is KGHSH and CDR2 is LQKENI. CDR3 length: 17 residues. CDR3 protein: CASSPPRGLIISGELFF. The CDR3 DNA sequence: TGTGCCAGCTCTCCCCCCCGCGGACTAATAATTTCCGGGGAGCTGTTTTTT.